This T cell receptor (beta chain) was recorded in a study of patients and donors after allogeneic stem cell transplantation. Using its own MiXCR run on the RT-PCR reads, TCRdb lists one record per CDR3 protein. The data hold about 200,000 distinct CDR3 sequences, with roughly 40% observed a single time. In its sample, this clonotype was seen a few times. This CDR3 region has 13 residues. The V gene's germline CDR1 is DFQATT and CDR2 SNEGSKA (reference sequence). Trimming cost V 1 base and J 9 bases, with 16 bases left between them. The sequencing sample was made of blood, either unsorted or a sorted T cell fraction (not recorded which). V gene TRBV20-1 combines with J gene TRBJ2-7; no definite D call. The sequence derives from a human donor who was either an allogeneic HSCT recipient or a stem cell or donor lymphocyte infusion donor (not recorded which). It is not recorded whose cells these are; they may come from a transplant donor. DNA for the CDR3: TGCAGTGCTAGAGGTGTCCAAAGGAAGGTGCAGTACTTC. It specifies CSARGVQRKVQYF.